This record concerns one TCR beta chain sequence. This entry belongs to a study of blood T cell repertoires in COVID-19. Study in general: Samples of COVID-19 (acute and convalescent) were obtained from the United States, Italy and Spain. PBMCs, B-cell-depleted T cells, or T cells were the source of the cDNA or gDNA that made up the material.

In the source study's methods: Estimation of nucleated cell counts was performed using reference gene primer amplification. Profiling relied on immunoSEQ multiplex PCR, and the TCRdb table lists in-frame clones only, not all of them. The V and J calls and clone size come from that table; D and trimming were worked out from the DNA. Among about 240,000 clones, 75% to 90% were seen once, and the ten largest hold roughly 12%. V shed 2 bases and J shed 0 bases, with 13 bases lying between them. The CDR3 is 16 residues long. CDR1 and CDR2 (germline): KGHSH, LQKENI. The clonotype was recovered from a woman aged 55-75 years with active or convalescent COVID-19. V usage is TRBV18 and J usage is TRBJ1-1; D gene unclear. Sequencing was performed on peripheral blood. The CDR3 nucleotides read TGTGCCAGCTCACCAGTGGCAGGCGATATGAACACTGAAGCTTTCTTT. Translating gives CASSPVAGDMNTEAFF.